A selection of T cell receptor beta chains follows, all from one sample in a study of beta chain features in type 1 diabetes. Some clones are missing from TCRdb's copy, which holds only in-frame ones; the method was immunoSEQ multiplex PCR. Of over 40,000 clones listed, roughly 45% are singletons. The sequencing sample was made of stem cell memory CD4+ T cells from blood. Receptors originate from a young woman in good health. Both conserved end residues are part of each CDR3. The D gene is left open where the match is weak. Rows give clone size only sometimes, using once, few, many, or a class for an expanded clone.

j_call clone_size v_call cdr3_length d_call cdr3_nt cdr3_aa
TRBJ1-1 few TRBV28 15 TRBD1 TGTGCCAGCAGTTACCAGACAGGGGGGAGGACTGAAGCTTTCTTT CASSYQTGGRTEAFF
TRBJ2-7 few TRBV7-2 14 TRBD2 TGTGCCAGCAGCTTAGTAGCGGGACCCTACGAGCAGTACTTC CASSLVAGPYEQYF
TRBJ2-7 - TRBV11-2 13 - TGTGCCAGCAGCTTAGATCGGGACTACGAGCAGTACTTC CASSLDRDYEQYF
TRBJ2-1 - TRBV4-2 15 TRBD2 TGTGCCAGCAGCCAAGATTCTAGCGGGAACTATGAGCAGTTCTTC CASSQDSSGNYEQFF
TRBJ1-2 once TRBV5-1 15 TRBD1 TGCGCCAGCAGCACCCGACAGGGGCCCGTGTCTGGCTACACCTTC CASSTRQGPVSGYTF
TRBJ2-7 - TRBV6-5 15 - TGTGCCAGCAGCCCCGACAGGAGTGGGGTCAACGAGCAGTACTTC CASSPDRSGVNEQYF
TRBJ2-2 - TRBV21-1 17 - TGTGCCAGCAGCAAAGCGCGCTCAGGGCCAACGGCCGGGGAGCTGTTTTTT CASSKARSGPTAGELFF
TRBJ2-1 - TRBV5-8 16 TRBD2 TGTGCCAGCAGCCGAGGTTCTCTAGCGGGATCCAATGAGCAGTTCTTC CASSRGSLAGSNEQFF
TRBJ2-7 - TRBV5-6 16 TRBD1 TGTGCCAGCAGCCTCCTTGACAGGGCCCCGGGGTACGAGCAGTACTTC CASSLLDRAPGYEQYF
TRBJ1-1 - TRBV18 14 - TGTGCCAGCTCACCACAGGGAGGTCATACTGAAGCTTTCTTT CASSPQGGHTEAFF
TRBJ2-3 - TRBV5-1 16 TRBD2 TGCGCCAGCAGCTTACTTAGCGGGGAAGGCACAGATACGCAGTATTTT CASSLLSGEGTDTQYF
TRBJ1-1 - TRBV10-3 15 - TGTGCCATCAGTGATAAGTCAGGAATGAACACTGAAGCTTTCTTT CAISDKSGMNTEAFF
TRBJ2-3 - TRBV4-3 14 - TGCGCCAGCAGCCCTGGCGGGTTCACAGATACGCAGTATTTT CASSPGGFTDTQYF
TRBJ2-1 - TRBV9 17 TRBD1 TGTGCCAGCAGCGTAGGATCAGGGGGTAAATCCTACAATGAGCAGTTCTTC CASSVGSGGKSYNEQFF
TRBJ2-2 - TRBV28 16 - TGTGCCAGCAGTCCAGGGGACAATTCGAACACCGGGGAGCTGTTTTTT CASSPGDNSNTGELFF
TRBJ2-1 few TRBV12-5 22 TRBD2 TGTGCTAGTGGTTTGGCAAACCGGGGACTAGCGGGAGGGCGCGTCGGCTACAATGAGCAGTTCTTC CASGLANRGLAGGRVGYNEQFF
TRBJ1-2 - TRBV28 13 - TGTGCCTCTTGGCGGGGTCCGGGTGGTGGCTACACCTTC CASWRGPGGGYTF
TRBJ2-7 - TRBV28 14 - TGTGCCAGCAGTCTTACCCCAGGGGCCTACGAGCAGTACTTC CASSLTPGAYEQYF
TRBJ1-1 - TRBV7-9 15 - TGTGCCAGCAGCTTTAACCAGGGTAGGAACACTGAAGCTTTCTTT CASSFNQGRNTEAFF
TRBJ2-2 - TRBV19 18 TRBD2 TGTGCCAGTAGTCCCTTGACTAGCGGGAGCATACTCACGGGGGAGCTGTTTTTT CASSPLTSGSILTGELFF
TRBJ2-7 - TRBV28 11 - TGTGCCAGCAGTTCCCTTTACGAGCAGTACTTC CASSSLYEQYF
TRBJ2-1 - TRBV6-4 14 TRBD1 TGTGCCAGCAGCCGGGACAGGGGGGACAATGAGCAGTTCTTC CASSRDRGDNEQFF
TRBJ2-1 - TRBV7-2 14 TRBD1 TGTGCCAGCAGCTTAGTACACAGGGGGGATGAGCAGTTCTTC CASSLVHRGDEQFF
TRBJ1-4 - TRBV28 14 - TGTGCCAGCAATCCCTCAGGGGCTAATGAAAAACTGTTTTTT CASNPSGANEKLFF
TRBJ1-1 - TRBV10-3 13 - TGTGCCATCAATAGGAGTCCGAACACTGAAGCTTTCTTT CAINRSPNTEAFF
TRBJ2-7 - TRBV5-1 14 TRBD2 TGCGCCAGCAGCTTATCTAGCGGGACCTACGAGCAGTACTTC CASSLSSGTYEQYF
TRBJ1-1 - TRBV28 15 - TGTGCCAGCAGTTTATCGGGGGTCGGCTTGCACCCGGCTTTCTTT CASSLSGVGLHPAFF
TRBJ2-1 few TRBV19 17 TRBD2 TGTGCCAGTAGGGCGACAACGGCTAGCGGGATAAACAATGAGCAGTTCTTC CASRATTASGINNEQFF
TRBJ1-2 - TRBV6-5 16 TRBD1 TGTGCCAGCAGTTACGCGCCGACAGGGCATAGCTATGGCTACACCTTC CASSYAPTGHSYGYTF
TRBJ2-2 - TRBV7-9 14 - TGTGCCAGCAGCCCGGGACTCCACACCGGGGAGCTGTTTTTT CASSPGLHTGELFF
TRBJ1-2 - TRBV18 13 - TGTGCCAGCTCACCCTACAGGGACGGAGGCTACACCTTC CASSPYRDGGYTF
TRBJ2-5 few TRBV30 14 - TGTGCCTGGAGTGGAACAGGAAAGGTGGAGACCCAGTACTTC CAWSGTGKVETQYF
TRBJ1-4 - TRBV6-6 11 - TGTGCCAGCTCTCGAGGGGAAAAACTGTTTTTT CASSRGEKLFF
TRBJ2-7 few TRBV7-9 13 - TGTGCCAGCAGCTGGGCCTTATCCTACGAGCAGTACTTC CASSWALSYEQYF
TRBJ2-1 - TRBV9 15 - TGTGCCAGCAGCCCCCGACCCGGCGGCTACAATGAGCAGTTCTTC CASSPRPGGYNEQFF
TRBJ1-1 - TRBV21-1 14 - TGTGCCAGCAGCAAAGGACACCCGGGAACTGAAGCTTTCTTT CASSKGHPGTEAFF
TRBJ2-1 few TRBV19 14 - TGTGCCAGTAGTACCCAGGGTAGTAAGGCTGAGCAGTTCTTC CASSTQGSKAEQFF
TRBJ1-2 - TRBV28 17 TRBD1 TGTGCCAGCAGTCCCCTCCGACAGGGAAAACCGGTCGATGGCTACACCTTC CASSPLRQGKPVDGYTF
TRBJ2-3 - TRBV30 14 TRBD2 TGTGCCTGGAGTTCTAGCGGGAGCACAGATACGCAGTATTTT CAWSSSGSTDTQYF
TRBJ2-2 few TRBV6-5 13 - TGTGCCAGCAGTCGGGACTGGTCCGGGGAGCTGTTTTTT CASSRDWSGELFF
TRBJ2-7 - TRBV18 14 - TGTGCCAGCTCACCTGGGCAGTTCAACTACGAGCAGTACTTC CASSPGQFNYEQYF
TRBJ2-3 - TRBV18 17 TRBD2 TGTGCCAGCTCACCTCGGACTAGCGGGAGTGGCACAGATACGCAGTATTTT CASSPRTSGSGTDTQYF
TRBJ2-7 - TRBV6-6 13 - TGTGCCAGCAGGCGGGACCGTAAATACGAGCAGTACTTC CASRRDRKYEQYF
TRBJ2-5 - TRBV12-5 17 - TGTGCTAGTGGTTTGGGTCACCGGTCGCGATACCAAGAGACCCAGTACTTC CASGLGHRSRYQETQYF
TRBJ2-7 few TRBV27 15 - TGTGCCAGTTCCCTAAGGGACTCACGCTTCTACGAGCAGTACTTC CASSLRDSRFYEQYF
TRBJ2-6 - TRBV7-8 13 - TGTGCCAGCAGCTTATCCTGGGCCAACGTCCTGACTTTC CASSLSWANVLTF
TRBJ1-5 once TRBV2 13 - TGTGCCAGCAGTCGTGAGGGTTATCAGCCCCAGCATTTT CASSREGYQPQHF
TRBJ1-2 - TRBV18 13 TRBD1 TGTGCCAGCTCACCCGACAGGGACTATGGCTACACCTTC CASSPDRDYGYTF